The T cell receptor (beta chain) described here comes from a study of blood T cell repertoires in COVID-19. Study at large: Samples taken during acute and convalescent COVID-19 were collected in the United States, Italy and Spain. From T cells, B-cell-depleted T cells, or PBMCs came the material, which was cDNA or gDNA.

Authors' analysis steps: Researchers report that nucleated cell counts were estimated from reference gene primer amplification. Only in-frame clones appear in the TCRdb table, and some are missing; sequencing was by immunoSEQ multiplex PCR. The V and J calls and the clone size are those of that table, but D and trimming were determined from the DNA. The sample includes about 97,000 clones, about 90% seen only once; the top ten take 3.5% to 4.5%. Trimming removed 0 bases at V and 4 bases at J, with 10 bases between. Germline V CDR1 and CDR2: SQVTM, ANQGSEA. This CDR3 spans 14 amino acids. In this sample, this clone turned up once.

Material for sequencing was peripheral blood. The chain links TRBV29-1 to TRBJ2-1, with D possibly being TRBD2 (5 bases). The clonotype comes from a man aged 18 to 30 with acute or convalescent COVID-19. The CDR3 sequence: CSVEEEVGYNEQFF. As DNA, the CDR3 is TGCAGCGTTGAAGAGGAGGTCGGGTACAATGAGCAGTTCTTC.